This record covers a single TCR beta chain. The sample belongs to a study of blood T cell repertoires in COVID-19. Study background: Samples representing acute and convalescent COVID-19 were sourced from the United States, Italy and Spain. PBMCs, B-cell-depleted T cells, or T cells were the source of the cDNA or gDNA that made up the material.

Sequenced by immunoSEQ multiplex PCR; TCRdb stores in-frame clones only, minus some. The sample lists approximately 400,000 clones, 70% to 90% occurring once. V was cut by 6 bases and J by 9 bases, with 12 bases left in between. Germline V gene lookup returns CDR1 MGHDK and CDR2 SYGVNS. CDR3 length equals 13 residues. Participants' reported clinical history set cohort assignment. Donors in Cohort 3 counted as recovered after two negative PCRs, clearance, or symptom resolution. The receptor was derived from a man aged 30 to 45 who had recovered from COVID-19. The chain employs TRBV25-1 and TRBJ1-6, with D perhaps matching TRBD1 (6 bases). Source material: PBMCs or T cells enriched from blood (not recorded which). For the CDR3, the DNA is TGTGCCAGCAGCAGGGGCATTGGTTCACCCCTCCACTTT. Protein sequence: CASSRGIGSPLHF.